A single sample gave rise to the 5 T cell receptor beta chains below, sequenced in a study of blood T cell repertoires in COVID-19. The table came from immunoSEQ multiplex PCR; TCRdb's copy has only in-frame clones and leaves some out. Of approximately 240,000 clones in the sample, 82% were seen once. The sequencing input was peripheral blood. Receptor source: a woman over 75 with active or convalescent COVID-19.

The genes are TRBV24-1 and TRBJ1-3, with 7 bases fitting TRBD1. The J segment lost 0 bases and the V segment lost 5 bases, leaving 3 bases of the junction unmatched. CDR1 is KGHDR and CDR2 is SFDVKD in the germline V gene. The CDR3 totals 15 residues. The CDR3 sequence: CATSAGGSSGNTIYF. In nucleotides, the CDR3 is TGTGCCACCAGTGCAGGGGGGAGCTCTGGAAACACCATATATTTT.

The V gene is TRBV12-3 or TRBV12-4, the J gene TRBJ1-4; 9 nucleotides line up with TRBD1. Trimming took 6 bases from V and 10 from J; bases not matched to a gene: 6. The CDR3 length is 13 residues. CDR3 amino acids: CASRGTGSVKLFF. In DNA, the CDR3 is TGTGCCAGCAGGGGGACAGGGAGCGTAAAACTGTTTTTT.

This chain joins TRBV4-1 and TRBJ2-7; D ambiguous. Germline values: CDR1 MGHRA, CDR2 YSYEKL. The CDR3 is made up of 15 amino acids. Trimming took 0 bases from V and 0 from J, leaving 9 bases between them. The CDR3 DNA reads as TGCGCCAGCAGCCAAGATACGGCGGCCTCCTACGAGCAGTACTTC. Protein sequence: CASSQDTAASYEQYF.

This chain joins TRBV27 and TRBJ2-6, with 7 nucleotides matching TRBD1. V trimming: 5 bases; J trimming: 1 base; junction bases outside the gene matches: 11. The germline gives CDR1 MNHEY, CDR2 SMNVEV (reference sequence). This CDR3 has 18 residues. The CDR3 loop reads CASSTQTGSGSGANVLTF. The CDR3 DNA is TGTGCCAGCAGTACGCAGACAGGGAGTGGGTCTGGGGCCAACGTCCTGACTTTC.

V and J are TRBV18 and TRBJ1-1, with 7 nucleotides matching TRBD1. The CDR3 totals 15 residues. Per the germline V gene, CDR1 is KGHSH and CDR2 is LQKENI. V lost 4 bases and J lost 5; bases outside the gene matches: 10. Here the CDR3 DNA reads TGTGCCAGCTCACTCGGGGCCACAGGGGAAACTGAAGCTTTCTTT. Translating it yields CASSLGATGETEAFF.